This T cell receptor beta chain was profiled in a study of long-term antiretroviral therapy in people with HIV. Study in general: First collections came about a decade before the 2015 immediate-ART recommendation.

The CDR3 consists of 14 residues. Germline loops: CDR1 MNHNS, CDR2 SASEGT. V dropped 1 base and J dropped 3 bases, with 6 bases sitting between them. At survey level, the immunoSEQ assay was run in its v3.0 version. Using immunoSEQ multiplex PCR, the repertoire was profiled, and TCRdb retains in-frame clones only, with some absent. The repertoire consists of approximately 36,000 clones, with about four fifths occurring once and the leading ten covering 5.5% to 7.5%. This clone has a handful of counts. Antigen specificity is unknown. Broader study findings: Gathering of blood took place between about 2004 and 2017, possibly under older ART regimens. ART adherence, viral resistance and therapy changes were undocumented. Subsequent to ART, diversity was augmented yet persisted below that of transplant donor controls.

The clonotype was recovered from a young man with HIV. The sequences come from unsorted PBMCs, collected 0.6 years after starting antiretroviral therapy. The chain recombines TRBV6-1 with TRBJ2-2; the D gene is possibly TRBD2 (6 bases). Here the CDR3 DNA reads TGTGCCAGCAGTGAAGGACTAGACACCGGGGAGCTGTTTTTT. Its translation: CASSEGLDTGELFF.